One and the same sample provided the 22 T cell receptor beta chains below, sequenced in a study of Ad26.COV2.S vaccination and SARS-CoV-2 variants. Treatment in this sample: roughly 18 received Ad26.COV2.S at low or high dose, single or two shots; roughly five received placebo; per-sample allocation not given. At day 63 after the first vaccine or placebo injection, samples were drawn. Sequenced by immunoSEQ multiplex PCR; TCRdb stores in-frame clones only, minus some. The data contain 380,000 or so clones, more than 85% of them singletons. Sequencing was performed on peripheral blood, taken in a trial of Ad26.COV2.S vaccine versus placebo. These receptors originate from a person aged 18 to 59 who received the Ad26.COV2.S COVID-19 vaccine or a placebo.

V usage is TRBV13 and J usage is TRBJ1-1; a weak D match, TRBD1 (5 bases). Germline V gene data show CDR1 as PRHDT and CDR2 as FYEKMQ (reference sequence). The CDR3 contains 15 residues. V gave up 4 bases and J gave up 3 bases, with 15 bases separating them. In DNA, the CDR3 is TGTGCCAGCAGCTCTCCGGTGGGGCGGGACACTGAAGCTTTCTTT. This encodes CASSSPVGRDTEAFF. The full variable domain, rest sourced from reference TRBV13 and TRBJ1-1, is AAGVIQSPRHLIKEKRETATLKCYPIPRHDTVYWYQQGPGQDPQFLISFYEKMQSDKGSIPDRFSAQQFSDYHSELNMSSLELGDSALYFCASSSPVGRDTEAFFGQGTRLTVV.

The CDR3 loop reads CASRGDGQETQYF. CDR3 nucleotides: TGTGCCAGCAGGGGGGACGGGCAAGAGACCCAGTACTTC. The gene calls are TRBV2 and TRBJ2-5; D is tentatively TRBD1 or TRBD2 (5 bases each). Germline V lookup: CDR1 SNHLY, CDR2 FYNNEI. With 6 bases removed from V and 2 bases from J, the gap between germline ends came to 10 bases. This CDR3 spans 13 amino acids. The whole variable domain, filled in from reference TRBV2 and TRBJ2-5, reads EPEVTQTPSHQVTQMGQEVILRCVPISNHLYFYWYRQILGQKVEFLVSFYNNEISEKSEIFDDQFSVERPDGSNFTLKIRSTKLEDSAMYFCASRGDGQETQYFGPGTRLLVL.

The gene calls are TRBV12-3 or TRBV12-4 and TRBJ1-6; no definite D call. V lost 2 bases to trimming and J lost 9 bases, with 5 bases between them. The CDR3 has 12 residues. DNA of the CDR3: TGTGCCAGCAGTTTAAGTGCTTCACCCCTCCACTTT. It codes for CASSLSASPLHF.

This rearrangement joins TRBV5-8 to TRBJ1-2; TRBD1 matches 7 bases. The CDR3 extends over 15 amino acids. Germline CDR1 is SGHTS and CDR2 is YDEGEE. V lost 0 bases, J lost 4 bases, and 6 bases stayed unmatched. The CDR3 sequence is CASSLERRDSYGYTF. The CDR3 DNA sequence: TGTGCCAGCAGCTTGGAAAGGAGGGACAGCTATGGCTACACCTTC.

The V and J genes are TRBV18 and TRBJ2-2; no definite D call. Germline V gene lookup returns CDR1 KGHSH and CDR2 LQKENI. The CDR3 sequence is 15 residues long. The V and J ends lost 3 bases and 0 bases respectively, with 8 bases between them. The CDR3 region has the DNA TGTGCCAGCTCACCGGACCGACCGAACACCGGGGAGCTGTTTTTT. Translated, it gives CASSPDRPNTGELFF.

The chain joins TRBV28 to TRBJ2-7; TRBD2 agrees at 9 bases. Germline lookup yields CDR1 MDHEN and CDR2 SYDVKM. The ends lost 6 bases at V and 2 bases at J; junction bases unmatched: 8. This CDR3 is built from 15 residues. The CDR3 protein is CASSRSLAGTYEQYF. In DNA, the CDR3 is TGTGCCAGCAGCCGCTCGCTAGCGGGGACCTACGAGCAGTACTTC.

The gene calls are TRBV6-5 and TRBJ1-6; D may be TRBD1 (6 bases). Trimming shortened V by 6 bases and J by 1 base, and 10 bases separated the two germline ends. The CDR3 runs to 15 residues. Germline-derived CDR1 and CDR2 are MNHEY and SVGAGI. For the CDR3, the DNA is TGTGCCAGCAGGTCAGGGGTTTCCTATAATTCACCCCTCCACTTT. Amino acid sequence: CASRSGVSYNSPLHF.

The chain combines TRBV28 with TRBJ2-1, with D perhaps given as TRBD1 or TRBD2 (5 bases each). Trimming shortened V by 7 bases and J by 5 bases, and 18 bases separated the two germline ends. The CDR3 covers 15 residues. Germline loops: CDR1 MDHEN, CDR2 SYDVKM. The CDR3 loop is CASTPVGGRNNEQFF. The CDR3 DNA sequence: TGTGCCAGCACTCCCGTTGGGGGTCGGAACAATGAGCAGTTCTTC.

This sequence joins TRBV7-9 and TRBJ2-1, with a tentative D call TRBD2 (6 bases). The germline gives CDR1 SEHNR, CDR2 FQNEAQ (reference sequence). Trimming removed 5 bases from V and 10 bases from J, with 12 bases in between. This CDR3 is 12 amino acids long. For the CDR3, the DNA is TGTGCCAGCAGCCCGCGGGGTCTGGAGCAGTTCTTC. Protein product: CASSPRGLEQFF.

This chain joins TRBV7-2 and TRBJ1-1; D is undetermined. V dropped 1 base and J dropped 1 base, with 7 bases sitting between them. CDR1 and CDR2 from the germline V gene are SGHTA and FQGNSA. The CDR3 is 14 residues long. Here the CDR3 reads CASSLGGKNTEAFF. CDR3 coding DNA: TGTGCCAGCAGCTTAGGGGGAAAGAACACTGAAGCTTTCTTT.

The chain uses TRBV7-2 and TRBJ2-1, with D possibly TRBD2 on 6 matching bases. This CDR3 spans 14 amino acids. Trimming left V 3 bases short and J 4 bases short, with 10 bases between. The germline V gene has CDR1 SGHTA and CDR2 FQGNSA. Here the CDR3 DNA reads TGTGCCAGCAGCTTCCTTAGCGGTTACAATGAGCAGTTCTTC. It encodes CASSFLSGYNEQFF.

This clone was seen a single time. The rearrangement joins TRBV15 to TRBJ1-1; TRBD1 matches at 11 bases. Germline V gene lookup returns CDR1 LNHNV and CDR2 YYDKDF (reference sequence). CDR3 size: 15 residues. Unmatched junction bases numbered 3, after V lost 5 bases and J lost 1 base. The CDR3 loop reads CATSGGTGGNTEAFF. The CDR3 DNA reads TGTGCCACCAGCGGAGGGACAGGGGGGAACACTGAAGCTTTCTTT.

V and J are TRBV21-1 and TRBJ1-5; no check of the table's D call, TRBD1, against the DNA was made. TRBV21-1 is noted as a pseudogene. CDR3 length: 22 amino acids. The CDR3 here is CASSKPPTPETGLGGSNQPQHF. The CDR3 DNA sequence: TGTGCCAGCAGCAAACCGCCTACTCCCGAGACAGGGTTGGGCGGTAGCAATCAGCCCCAGCATTTT.

This chain links TRBV29-1 with TRBJ1-2, with D hard to call. This CDR3 contains 12 residues. V was trimmed by 2 bases and J by 5 bases, leaving 9 bases between them. CDR1 is SQVTM and CDR2 is ANQGSEA in the germline V gene. CDR3 bases: TGCAGCGTTGAAACAACATCATATGGCTACACCTTC. It translates to CSVETTSYGYTF.

This clone was seen just once. J is TRBJ2-5 and V is TRBV6-5, with D possibly being TRBD1 (6 bases). Trimming pared 6 bases from V and 7 bases from J, leaving 12 bases between. This CDR3 region has 12 residues. Looked up from germline, CDR1 is MNHEY and CDR2 is SVGAGI. The CDR3 sequence: CASRLDRRTQYF. The CDR3 nucleotides read TGTGCCAGCAGACTCGACAGGAGGACCCAGTACTTC.

The chain combines TRBV29-1 with TRBJ1-3; D uncertain. The CDR3 covers 16 residues. Germline CDR1 reads SQVTM; CDR2 reads ANQGSEA. The V and J ends lost 5 bases and 1 base respectively, with 18 bases between them. For the CDR3, the DNA is TGCAGCGTTACTCCGGTGGGCTCTCGGTCTGGAAACACCATATATTTT. Protein sequence: CSVTPVGSRSGNTIYF. The full variable domain, rest sourced from reference TRBV29-1 and TRBJ1-3, is SAVISQKPSRDICQRGTSLTIQCQVDSQVTMMFWYRQQPGQSLTLIATANQGSEATYESGFVIDKFPISRPNLTFSTLTVSNMSPEDSSIYLCSVTPVGSRSGNTIYFGEGSWLTVV.

This clone came up a few times. The chain uses TRBV9 and TRBJ1-1; D unresolved. Per the germline V gene, CDR1 is SGDLS and CDR2 is YYNGEE. This CDR3 has 16 amino acids. V lost 2 bases, J lost 3 bases, and 17 bases lay in between. CDR3 protein: CASSVGAGDGDTEAFF. CDR3 DNA: TGTGCCAGCAGCGTGGGAGCTGGGGATGGGGACACTGAAGCTTTCTTT.

The J gene is TRBJ2-7, the V gene TRBV27; D is perhaps TRBD1 (8 bases). CDR1 and CDR2 (germline): MNHEY, SMNVEV (reference sequence). Trimming pared 2 bases from V and 2 bases from J, leaving 13 bases between. CDR3 size: 15 residues. The CDR3 DNA reads TGTGCCAGCAGTTTAGGAACAGGGGGGGCCTACGAGCAGTACTTC. Residues: CASSLGTGGAYEQYF.

The chain joins TRBV12-3 or TRBV12-4 to TRBJ1-4; possible D gene TRBD1, 5 bases. There are 13 residues in the CDR3. V lost 6 bases and J lost 5, with 10 bases in between. The CDR3, as DNA: TGTGCCAGCAGCTGGACACGAAATGAAAAACTGTTTTTT. This encodes CASSWTRNEKLFF.

The V gene is TRBV28, the J gene TRBJ2-1, with 9 bases lining up with TRBD1. The CDR3 covers 15 residues. The germline V gene has CDR1 MDHEN and CDR2 SYDVKM. J gave up 6 bases and V 6 bases, and 9 bases lay outside the gene matches. CDR3 sequence reads: CASSLAGTGINEQFF. The DNA for the CDR3 is TGTGCCAGCAGCTTAGCCGGGACAGGGATCAATGAGCAGTTCTTC.

The rearrangement links TRBV7-8 to TRBJ2-5; maybe TRBD1 (6 bases). CDR1 SGHVS and CDR2 FQNEAQ come from the germline V gene. The CDR3 has 14 amino acids. The V end was cut by 2 bases, the J end by 5 bases, with 12 bases between. The CDR3 bases are TGTGCCAGCAGCTTACAGGGGAGCCGGGAGACCCAGTACTTC. Translation: CASSLQGSRETQYF.

The chain recombines TRBV4-3 with TRBJ2-7, with D possibly being TRBD1 (5 bases). Trimming stripped 0 bases from V and 6 bases from J, with 12 bases between. The germline V gene encodes CDR1 LGHNA and CDR2 YSLEER. The CDR3 is 14 residues long. This chain's CDR3 is CASSQDLGRVEQYF. DNA of the CDR3: TGCGCCAGCAGCCAAGATTTAGGCAGGGTCGAGCAGTACTTC.